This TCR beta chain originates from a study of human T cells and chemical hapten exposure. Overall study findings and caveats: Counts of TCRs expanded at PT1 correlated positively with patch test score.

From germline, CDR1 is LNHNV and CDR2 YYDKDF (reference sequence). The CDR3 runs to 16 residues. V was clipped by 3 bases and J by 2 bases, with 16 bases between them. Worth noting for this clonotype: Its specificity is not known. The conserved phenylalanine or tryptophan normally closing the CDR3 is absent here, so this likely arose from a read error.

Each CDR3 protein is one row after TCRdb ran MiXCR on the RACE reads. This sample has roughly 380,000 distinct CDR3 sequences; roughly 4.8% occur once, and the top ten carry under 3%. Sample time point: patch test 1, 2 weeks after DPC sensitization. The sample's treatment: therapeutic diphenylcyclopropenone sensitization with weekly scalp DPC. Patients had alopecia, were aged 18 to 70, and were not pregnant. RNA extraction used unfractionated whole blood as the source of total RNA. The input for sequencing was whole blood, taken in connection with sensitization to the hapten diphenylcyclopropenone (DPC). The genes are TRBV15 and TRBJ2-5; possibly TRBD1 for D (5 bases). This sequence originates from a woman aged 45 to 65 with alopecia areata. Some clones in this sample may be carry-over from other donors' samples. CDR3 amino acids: CATSSSLGASQETQYY. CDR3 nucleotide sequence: TGTGCCACCAGCAGCTCCTTAGGGGCCTCGCAAGAGACCCAGTACTAC.